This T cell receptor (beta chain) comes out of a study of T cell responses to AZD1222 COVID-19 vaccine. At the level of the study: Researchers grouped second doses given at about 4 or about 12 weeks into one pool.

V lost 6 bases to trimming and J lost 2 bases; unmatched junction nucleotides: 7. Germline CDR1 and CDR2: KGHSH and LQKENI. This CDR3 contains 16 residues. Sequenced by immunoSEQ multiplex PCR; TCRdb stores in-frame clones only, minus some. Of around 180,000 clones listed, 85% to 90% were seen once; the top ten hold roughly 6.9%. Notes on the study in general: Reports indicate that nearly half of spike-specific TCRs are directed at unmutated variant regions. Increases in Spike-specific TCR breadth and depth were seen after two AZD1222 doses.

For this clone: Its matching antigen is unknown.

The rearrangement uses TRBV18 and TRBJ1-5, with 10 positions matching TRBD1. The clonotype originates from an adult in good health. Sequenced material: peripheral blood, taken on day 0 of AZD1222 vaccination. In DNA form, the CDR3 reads TGTGCCAGCTCCGAAACCGGGACAGGGGGCAATCAGCCCCAGCATTTT. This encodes CASSETGTGGNQPQHF.